This T cell receptor (beta chain) was observed in a study of blood T cell repertoires in COVID-19 (dated by TCRdb to 2018 to 2020). Regarding the complete study: Samples from collaborators originated in the United States, Italy and Spain and spanned both the acute and convalescent phases of COVID-19. A freely available public database, intended as a resource for researchers studying the immune response to SARS-CoV-2, is where the repertoires were released. Samples were obtained from the ongoing ImmuneRACE study (first 160 participants) and from approximately 1,200 subjects provided by 6 global collaborators. Where HLA class I and class II types were available, the types were taken from metadata supplied by the sample provider, not from assay-based typing. The material from the prospective study consisted of cDNA or gDNA derived from T cells, B-cell-depleted T cells, or PBMCs. Subjects who had been exposed to COVID-19, were actively infected with it, or had recovered from it provided the deeply sampled blood TCRbeta repertoires that made up the dataset. Sample metadata almost always included a de-identified subject ID, COVID-19 status, age in years and sex. Beyond this particular receptor, the publication reports: How much clinical and demographic metadata was included differed by source and by participant, and the metadata was provided uncurated.

TCRbeta CDR3 regions were amplified from genomic DNA using the immunoSEQ Assay, a bias-controlled multiplex PCR. From the authors' description of their analysis: The number of nucleated cells in each sample was estimated from the amplification of reference gene primers within the assay. Sequence reads were collapsed and filtered to measure the absolute abundance of every unique TCRbeta CDR3 rearrangement. For each sample, productive Simpson clonality was calculated by taking the square root of Simpson's diversity index across productive rearrangements. The source is immuneACCESS, and TCRdb retained only in-frame sequences with V and J called. Part of the clones is not carried over; for the studies checked, unresolved V genes explain less than half of this, and the remainder is unexplained. V, J and clone size reflect that table, while D and trimming were determined from the DNA. Within this sample are about 150,000 clones, with around 80% of them counted one time only. Approximately 6% of the sample is in the top ten clones.

Details on this clone: Its cognate antigen has yet to be identified. No base quality values were provided; no much bigger clone lies one nucleotide off.

Looking up the germline V gene (reference sequence) yields CDR1 LNHDA and CDR2 SQIVND. The CDR3 covers 17 residues, taking in both the cysteine and the phenylalanine. The CDR3 DNA has 51 bases and is translated from base 1. Trimming removed 4 bases from V and 7 bases from J; the gene matches leave 16 bases unexplained. Participants in the prospective study were aged roughly 18 to 100 years, lived in under 30 United States geographic areas, and enrolled through a virtual design. To assign participants to cohorts, the prospective study relied on clinical history that participants themselves reported in a screening survey and a study questionnaire. Recovered participants in ImmuneRACE Cohort 3 were defined as having two consecutive negative NP/OP PCR tests, clearance from a healthcare professional, or resolution of symptoms. Mobile phlebotomists in the prospective study collected whole blood, serum and a nasopharyngeal or oropharyngeal swab from every participant. Prospective study participants could optionally give additional blood draws and questionnaires over an approximately 2-month period. Before DNA extraction, blood samples from the prospective study were shipped at room temperature or frozen.

Source material: PBMCs or T cells enriched from blood (not recorded which). In this chain, TRBV19 is recombined with TRBJ1-1, and TRBD1 matches 9 of the central bases. This clonotype was sampled from a woman between 45 and 60 years old who had recovered from COVID-19. The CDR3 protein is CASSSTGQGVKRIEAFF. The nucleotide sequence is given as TGTGCCAGTAGTAGTACGGGACAGGGAGTTAAAAGGATTGAAGCTTTCTTT. The CDR3, completed at both ends by the reference TRBV19 and TRBJ1-1 genes, gives the full variable domain DGGITQSPKYLFRKEGQNVTLSCEQNLNHDAMYWYRQDPGQGLRLIYYSQIVNDFQKGDIAEGYSVSREKKESFPLTVTSAQKNPTAFYLCASSSTGQGVKRIEAFFGQGTRLTVV.